This T cell receptor (beta chain) was identified during a study of blood T cell repertoires in COVID-19. Study-wide context: Samples of COVID-19 (acute and convalescent) were obtained from the United States, Italy and Spain. T cells, B-cell-depleted T cells, or PBMCs provided the cDNA or gDNA that served as material.

The CDR3 totals 12 residues. V lost 6 bases and J 9 bases, leaving 12 bases between the germline ends. Germline V CDR1 and CDR2: MDHEN, SYDVKM. In the original workflow: Amplification of reference gene primers provided the estimated nucleated cell counts. Assay used: immunoSEQ multiplex PCR; TCRdb lists only in-frame clones, some missing. V, J and clone size are taken as reported in that table, and D and trimming were inferred from the DNA itself. Among 50,000 to 65,000 clones, about nine tenths were seen once, and the ten largest hold 3.2%. The sequenced material came from peripheral blood. The TCR originated in a man aged 45 to 65 with active COVID-19. This chain connects TRBV28 to TRBJ2-1; no clear D. The DNA of the CDR3 is TGTGCCAGCAGACTCCCCGGGTTTGAGCAGTTCTTC. Amino acids: CASRLPGFEQFF.